The next 23 T cell receptor beta chains were all read from a single sample in a study of blood T cell repertoires in COVID-19 (dated by TCRdb to 2019 to 2021). The library was produced with the immunoSEQ multiplex PCR assay. Imported from immuneACCESS, the table was reduced by TCRdb to in-frame sequences with V and J called. These copies leave out some clones; in studies compared against another copy, an unresolved V gene accounts for under half, and the cause of the remainder is not known. Recorded for this sample are fewer than 200,000 clones; roughly 86% of them occurred a single time. More than 7.5% of the sample is in the top ten clones. Specimen: peripheral blood. These receptors were taken from a man aged 35 to 55 who had recovered from COVID-19.

The rearrangement links TRBV5-8 to TRBJ1-1; D gene unclear. The CDR3 length is 13 residues. Germline V lookup: CDR1 SGHTS, CDR2 YDEGEE. Between the trimmed V and J ends, which lost 1 base and 2 bases, there was a span of 6 bases. This CDR3 is CASSLRVNTEAFF. CDR3 in DNA: TGTGCCAGCAGCTTGCGGGTTAACACTGAAGCTTTCTTT.

The gene calls are TRBV25-1 and TRBJ1-3; D is possibly TRBD1 (6 bases). Germline V gives CDR1 MGHDK, CDR2 SYGVNS. The CDR3 extends over 17 amino acids. V was clipped by 3 bases and J by 1 base, with 16 bases between them. CDR3 amino acids: CASSEWAGEKSGNTIYF. CDR3 nucleotides: TGTGCCAGCAGTGAGTGGGCAGGGGAGAAGTCTGGAAACACCATATATTTT. The variable domain in full, completed from reference TRBV25-1 and TRBJ1-3, reads EADIYQTPRYLVIGTGKKITLECSQTMGHDKMYWYQQDPGMELHLIHYSYGVNSTEKGDLSSESTVSRIRTEHFPLTLESARPSHTSQYLCASSEWAGEKSGNTIYFGEGSWLTVV.

This clone counts as medium-sized (0.01 to 0.1%). The chain recombines TRBV4-3 with TRBJ2-3; TRBD2 aligns across 9 bases. The germline V gene has CDR1 LGHNA and CDR2 YSLEER. The CDR3 contains 17 residues. Trimming took 1 base from V and 4 from J; bases not matched to a gene: 9. CDR3 sequence reads: CASSQGSHSGSADTQYF. DNA of the CDR3: TGCGCCAGCAGCCAAGGCAGCCATAGCGGGAGCGCAGATACGCAGTATTTT.

The V call is TRBV4-2, the J call TRBJ2-2; 7 bases map to TRBD1. CDR3 size: 15 residues. V gave up 5 bases and J gave up 6 bases; unmatched junction bases: 9. Germline CDR1 LGHNA, CDR2 YNFKEQ. CDR3 protein: CASSSGTGVAGELFF. Here the CDR3 DNA reads TGTGCCAGCAGCTCGGGAACAGGGGTGGCCGGGGAGCTGTTTTTT.

V usage is TRBV2 and J usage is TRBJ1-1, with TRBD1 as a possible D gene (5 bases). The CDR3 runs 11 residues. Trimming removed 7 bases at V and 8 bases at J, with 11 bases between. The germline V gene encodes CDR1 SNHLY and CDR2 FYNNEI. CDR3 sequence reads: CASTFGQEAFF. The CDR3 coding sequence is TGTGCCAGCACTTTCGGACAAGAAGCTTTCTTT.

The V call is TRBV4-1, the J call TRBJ1-1; D not certain. CDR1 and CDR2 from the germline V gene are MGHRA and YSYEKL. The CDR3 extends over 12 amino acids. The V end was cut by 0 bases, the J end by 7 bases, with 6 bases between. DNA of the CDR3: TGCGCCAGCAGCCAAGATCAGCGTGAAGCTTTCTTT. Its protein is CASSQDQREAFF.

The chain couples TRBV7-9 to TRBJ2-1, with D uncertain. The V gene's germline CDR1 is SEHNR and CDR2 FQNEAQ (reference sequence). CDR3 length: 12 residues. V was clipped by 2 bases and J by 7 bases, with 6 bases between them. The CDR3 spells CASSLFANEQFF. CDR3 nucleotide sequence: TGTGCCAGCAGCTTATTTGCGAATGAGCAGTTCTTC.

This clone showed up just a few times. The chain links TRBV9 to TRBJ1-5; a weak D match, TRBD1 (5 bases). The CDR3 is 15 amino acids. The V gene's germline CDR1 is SGDLS and CDR2 YYNGEE. V was trimmed by 0 bases and J by 6 bases, leaving 13 bases between them. The CDR3 protein is CASSVGQGGGQPQHF. The CDR3 nucleotides are TGTGCCAGCAGCGTAGGCCAGGGAGGTGGTCAGCCCCAGCATTTT. Complete variable domain (other parts from reference TRBV9 and TRBJ1-5): DSGVTQTPKHLITATGQRVTLRCSPRSGDLSVYWYQQSLDQGLQFLIQYYNGEERAKGNILERFSAQQFPDLHSELNLSSLELGDSALYFCASSVGQGGGQPQHFGDGTRLSIL.

The rearrangement uses TRBV7-2 and TRBJ2-2, with D unresolved. The CDR3 is made up of 13 amino acids. V lost 0 bases and J 7 bases, leaving 6 bases between the germline ends. The germline CDR1 and CDR2 sequences are SGHTA and FQGNSA. The CDR3 DNA reads as TGTGCCAGCAGCTTAGCGTTCGGCGGGGAGCTGTTTTTT. Amino acid sequence: CASSLAFGGELFF.

The V call is TRBV4-1, the J call TRBJ1-2; 10 positions agree with TRBD1. Germline-derived CDR1 and CDR2 are MGHRA and YSYEKL. The V segment lost 0 bases and the J segment 7 bases; nucleotides outside the gene matches: 14. CDR3 length equals 18 residues. The CDR3 region is CASSQEGWDRGSVRGYTF. The DNA for the CDR3 is TGCGCCAGCAGCCAAGAAGGGTGGGACAGGGGAAGTGTACGTGGCTACACCTTC.

This chain uses TRBV20-1 with TRBJ2-3, with D tentatively TRBD2 (6 bases). The CDR3 is 11 residues long. The germline gives CDR1 DFQATT, CDR2 SNEGSKA (reference sequence). V was pared by 6 bases and J by 7 bases, with 11 bases between. The CDR3 loop reads CSAHRDYTQYF. The CDR3 DNA reads TGCAGTGCGCACCGGGACTATACGCAGTATTTT.

The CDR3 loop is CASSPRRGFNEQYF. In DNA form, the CDR3 reads TGTGCCAGCAGTCCCCGGAGAGGGTTCAACGAGCAGTACTTC. The chain joins TRBV6-2 or TRBV6-3 to TRBJ2-7; a weak D match, TRBD2 (5 bases). Trimming pared 5 bases from V and 5 bases from J, leaving 16 bases between. This CDR3 contains 14 residues. Looked up from germline, CDR1 is MNHEY and CDR2 is SVGEGT.

J is TRBJ2-1 and V is TRBV4-2, with 9 bases matching TRBD2. Per the germline V gene, CDR1 is LGHNA and CDR2 is YNFKEQ. This CDR3 has 15 residues. V gave up 6 bases and J gave up 6 bases; unmatched junction bases: 9. CDR3 bases: TGTGCCAGCAGTCCACCCAGCGGGGGGCCCAATGAGCAGTTCTTC. This translates into CASSPPSGGPNEQFF.

This chain uses TRBV7-2 with TRBJ2-3, with D maybe TRBD2 (7 bases). The germline CDR1 and CDR2 sequences are SGHTA and FQGNSA. Trimming stripped 5 bases from V and 0 bases from J, with 9 bases between. The CDR3 length is 14 residues. CDR3 protein: CASSRGASTDTQYF. The CDR3 region has the DNA TGTGCCAGCAGCCGGGGGGCTAGCACAGATACGCAGTATTTT.

The chain carries TRBV15 and TRBJ1-1; D gene ambiguous. V was trimmed by 0 bases and J by 0 bases, leaving 5 bases between them. Germline lookup yields CDR1 LNHNV and CDR2 YYDKDF (reference sequence). The CDR3 is 14 residues long. CDR3 loop: CATSRELMNTEAFF. In DNA, the CDR3 is TGTGCCACCAGCAGAGAACTGATGAACACTGAAGCTTTCTTT.

J is TRBJ2-7 and V is TRBV24-1, with a possible D match to TRBD2 (5 bases). The CDR3 has 13 residues. Trimming cost V 8 bases and J 0 bases, with 10 bases left between them. CDR1 is KGHDR and CDR2 is SFDVKD in the germline V gene. For the CDR3, the DNA is TGTGCCACCAAGAGAGGGAGCTCCTACGAGCAGTACTTC. This encodes CATKRGSSYEQYF.

This chain connects TRBV7-9 to TRBJ2-1, with 8 positions matching TRBD2. The CDR3 has 16 amino acids. V lost 2 bases, J lost 9 bases, and 12 bases stayed unmatched. The germline CDR1 and CDR2 sequences are SEHNR and FQNEAQ (reference sequence). CDR3 residues: CASSLPLGAGVSEQFF. CDR3 in DNA: TGTGCCAGCAGCTTACCCCTAGGAGCGGGAGTCTCTGAGCAGTTCTTC.

The rearrangement links TRBV12-3 or TRBV12-4 to TRBJ1-2; TRBD1 agrees at 8 bases. This CDR3 has 13 amino acids. The ends lost 5 bases at V and 5 bases at J; junction bases unmatched: 4. CDR3 bases: TGTGCCAGCAGTCCCGGACAGGGATATGGCTACACCTTC. This encodes CASSPGQGYGYTF.

The V and J genes are TRBV20-1 and TRBJ1-2; no firm D call. The germline CDR1 and CDR2 sequences are DFQATT and SNEGSKA (reference sequence). V lost 3 bases and J 1 base, leaving 9 bases between the germline ends. The CDR3 runs to 13 residues. The CDR3 DNA follows: TGCAGTGCTAGTCGGGAGATTAACTATGGCTACACCTTC. Protein product: CSASREINYGYTF.

The CDR3 spells CASSYSAGGDQETQYF. The CDR3 region has the DNA TGTGCCAGCAGTTACTCGGCGGGGGGGGATCAAGAGACCCAGTACTTC. The V gene is TRBV6-5, the J gene TRBJ2-5, with 9 bases identical to TRBD2. CDR1 and CDR2 (germline): MNHEY, SVGAGI. The CDR3 length is 16 residues. V shed 0 bases and J 2 bases; nucleotides not matched to a gene: 4.

This chain connects TRBV19 to TRBJ2-5, with 14 bases fitting TRBD2. This CDR3 is built from 15 residues. CDR1 and CDR2 from the germline V gene are LNHDA and SQIVND (reference sequence). Trimming took 6 bases from V and 6 from J; bases not matched to a gene: 6. The CDR3 protein is CASSQTSGRVQTQYF. The CDR3 DNA reads as TGTGCCAGTAGCCAGACTAGCGGGAGGGTGCAGACCCAGTACTTC.

The chain uses TRBV4-3 and TRBJ2-7, with 11 nucleotides matching TRBD1. The CDR3 length is 15 residues. J gave up 5 bases and V 1 base, and 4 bases lay outside the gene matches. CDR1 and CDR2 (germline): LGHNA, YSLEER. CDR3 coding DNA: TGCGCCAGCAGCCAAGGGACAGGGGGCCGAAACGAGCAGTACTTC. It is translated as CASSQGTGGRNEQYF.

The chain employs TRBV9 and TRBJ1-1, with TRBD1 matching over 7 bases. The CDR3 is 13 amino acids. The trim removed 4 bases at V and 3 bases at J, leaving 3 bases unmatched. Germline CDR1 reads SGDLS; CDR2 reads YYNGEE. CDR3 DNA sequence: TGTGCCAGCAGCAGAGACAGGGACACTGAAGCTTTCTTT. Residues: CASSRDRDTEAFF.